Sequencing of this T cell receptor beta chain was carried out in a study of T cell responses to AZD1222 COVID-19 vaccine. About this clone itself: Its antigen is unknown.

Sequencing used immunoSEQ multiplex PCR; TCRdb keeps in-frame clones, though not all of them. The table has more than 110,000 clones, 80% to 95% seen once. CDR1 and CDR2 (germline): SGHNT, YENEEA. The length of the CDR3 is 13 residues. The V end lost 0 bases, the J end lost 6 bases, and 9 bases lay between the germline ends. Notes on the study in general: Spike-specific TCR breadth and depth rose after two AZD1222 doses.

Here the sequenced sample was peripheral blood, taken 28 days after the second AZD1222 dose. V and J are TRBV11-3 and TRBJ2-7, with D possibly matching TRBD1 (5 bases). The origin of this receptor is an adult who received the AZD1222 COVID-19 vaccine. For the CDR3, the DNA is TGTGCCAGCAGCTTAGATCCAACAGGCGAGCAGTACTTC. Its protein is CASSLDPTGEQYF.